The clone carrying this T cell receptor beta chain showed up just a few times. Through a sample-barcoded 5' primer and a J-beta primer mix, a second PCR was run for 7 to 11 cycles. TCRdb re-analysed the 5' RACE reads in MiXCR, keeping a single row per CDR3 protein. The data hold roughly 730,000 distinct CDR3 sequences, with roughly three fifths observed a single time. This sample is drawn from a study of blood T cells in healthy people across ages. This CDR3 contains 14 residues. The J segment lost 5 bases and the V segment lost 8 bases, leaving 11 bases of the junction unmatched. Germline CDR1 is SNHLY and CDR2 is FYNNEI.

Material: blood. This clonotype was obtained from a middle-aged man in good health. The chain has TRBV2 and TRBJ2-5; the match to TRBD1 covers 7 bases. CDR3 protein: CASEKTGNGETQYF. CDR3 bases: TGTGCCAGCGAAAAGACAGGGAACGGGGAGACCCAGTACTTC.